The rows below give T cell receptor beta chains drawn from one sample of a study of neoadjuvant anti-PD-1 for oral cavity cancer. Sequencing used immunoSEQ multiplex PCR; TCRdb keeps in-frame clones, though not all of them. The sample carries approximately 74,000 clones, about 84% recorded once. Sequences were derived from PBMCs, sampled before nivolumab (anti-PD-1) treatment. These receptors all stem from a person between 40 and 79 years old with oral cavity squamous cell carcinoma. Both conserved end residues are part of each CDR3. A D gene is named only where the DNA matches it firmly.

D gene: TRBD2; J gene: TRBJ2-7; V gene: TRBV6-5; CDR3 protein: CASSPGTSGLYEQYF
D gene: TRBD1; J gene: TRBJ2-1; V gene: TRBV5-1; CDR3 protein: CASSLTGEYNEQFF
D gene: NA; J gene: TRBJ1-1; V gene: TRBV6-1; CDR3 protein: CATVQGMNTEAFF
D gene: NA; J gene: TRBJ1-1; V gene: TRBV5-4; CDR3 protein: CASSLTTGITEAFF
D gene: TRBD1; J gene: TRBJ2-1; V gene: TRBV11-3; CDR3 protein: CASSDGGTGHYNEQFF
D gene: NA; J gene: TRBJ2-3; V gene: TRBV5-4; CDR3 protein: CASSHVPEDTQYF
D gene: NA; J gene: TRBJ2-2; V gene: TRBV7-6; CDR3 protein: CASSSKQLYTGELFF
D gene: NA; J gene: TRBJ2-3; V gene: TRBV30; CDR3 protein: CAWNGGTDTQYF
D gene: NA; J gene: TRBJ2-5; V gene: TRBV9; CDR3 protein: CASSVGGIGETQYF
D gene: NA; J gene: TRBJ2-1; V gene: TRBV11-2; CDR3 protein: CASSSRRGGGSYNEQFF
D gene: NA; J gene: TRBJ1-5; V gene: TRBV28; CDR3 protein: CASSFDQPQHF
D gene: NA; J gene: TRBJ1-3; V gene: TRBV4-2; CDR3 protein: CASSLDLGQSRNTIYF
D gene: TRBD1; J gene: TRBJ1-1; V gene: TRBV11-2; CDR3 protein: CASSSQQGANTEAFF
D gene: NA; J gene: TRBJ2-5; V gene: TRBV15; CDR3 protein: CATSRDRLVRGETQYF
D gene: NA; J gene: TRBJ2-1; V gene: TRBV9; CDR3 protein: CASTPDLLGGEQFF
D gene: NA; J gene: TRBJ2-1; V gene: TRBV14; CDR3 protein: CASSQGWIMSGEQFF
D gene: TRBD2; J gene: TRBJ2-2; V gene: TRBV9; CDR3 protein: CASSTGLGGGELFF
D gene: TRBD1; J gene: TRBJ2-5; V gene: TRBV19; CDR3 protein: CASGRQGVHQETQYF
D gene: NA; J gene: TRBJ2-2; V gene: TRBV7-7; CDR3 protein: CASSLAQTGELFF
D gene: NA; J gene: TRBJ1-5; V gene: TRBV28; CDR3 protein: CASSLNQHNQPQHF
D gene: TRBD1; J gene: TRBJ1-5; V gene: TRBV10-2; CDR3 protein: CASSDDRGGQPQHF
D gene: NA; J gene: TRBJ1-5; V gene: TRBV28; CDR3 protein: CASSTGRDNQPQHF
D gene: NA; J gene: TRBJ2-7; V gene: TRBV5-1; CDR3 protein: CASSLGWALNEQYF
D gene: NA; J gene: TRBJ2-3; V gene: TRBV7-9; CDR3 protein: CASRGEGGSTDTQYF
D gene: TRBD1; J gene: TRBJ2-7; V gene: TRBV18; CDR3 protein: CASSPTRDRSYEQYF
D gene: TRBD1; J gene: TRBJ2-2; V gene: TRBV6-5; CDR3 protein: CASSKGGPNTGELFF
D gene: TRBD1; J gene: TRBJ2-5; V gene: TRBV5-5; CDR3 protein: CASSGTAPTASETQYF
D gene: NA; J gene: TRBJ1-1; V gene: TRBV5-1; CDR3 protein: CASSLQYNTEAFF
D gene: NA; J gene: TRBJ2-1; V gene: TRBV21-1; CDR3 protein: CASSKPLREGQEQFF
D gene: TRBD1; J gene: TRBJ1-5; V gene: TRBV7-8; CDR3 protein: CASSFDRGLGSNQPQHF
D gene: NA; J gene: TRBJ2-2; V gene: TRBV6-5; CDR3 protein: CASALLGEAGELFF
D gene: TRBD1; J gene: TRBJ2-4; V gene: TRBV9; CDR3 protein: CASSPQGQGQNIQYF
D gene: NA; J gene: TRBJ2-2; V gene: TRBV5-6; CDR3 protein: CASSGFGGELFF
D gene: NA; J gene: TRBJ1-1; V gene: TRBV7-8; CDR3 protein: CASSLTTGAGLEAFF
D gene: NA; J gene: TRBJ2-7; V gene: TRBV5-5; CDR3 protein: CASSLFGGFDEQYF
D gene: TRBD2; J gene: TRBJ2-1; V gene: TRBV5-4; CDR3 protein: CASSWDRGSSYNEQFF
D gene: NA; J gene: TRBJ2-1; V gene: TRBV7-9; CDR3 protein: CASSLVFGQGLGNEQFF
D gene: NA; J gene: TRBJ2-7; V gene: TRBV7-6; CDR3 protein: CASSLKAGQGKDSEQYF
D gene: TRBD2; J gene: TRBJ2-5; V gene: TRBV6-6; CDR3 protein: CASTRRVGGEETQYF
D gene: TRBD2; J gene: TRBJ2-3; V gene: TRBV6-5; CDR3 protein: CASSRPSGSDDTQYF
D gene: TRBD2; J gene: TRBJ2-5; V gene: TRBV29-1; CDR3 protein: CSVDVGTSWQETQYF
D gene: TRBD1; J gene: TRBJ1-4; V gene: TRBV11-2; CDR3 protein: CASSPRDRANEKLFF
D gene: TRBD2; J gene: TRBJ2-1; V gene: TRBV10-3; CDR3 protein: CATKGGLDTHEQFF
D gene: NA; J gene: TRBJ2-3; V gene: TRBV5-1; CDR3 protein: CASSLGRSDPTDTQYF
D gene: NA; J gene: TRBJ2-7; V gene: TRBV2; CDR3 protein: CASSGRGVSYEQYF
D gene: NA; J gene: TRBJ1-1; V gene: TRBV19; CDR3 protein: CASSIDPAPNTEAFF
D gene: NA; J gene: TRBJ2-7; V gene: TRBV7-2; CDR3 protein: CASSVTTGVGYEQYF
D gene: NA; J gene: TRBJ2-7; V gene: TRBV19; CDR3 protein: CASSIGQPYEQYF
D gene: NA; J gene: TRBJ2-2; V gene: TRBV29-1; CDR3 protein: CSVGPPDGELFF
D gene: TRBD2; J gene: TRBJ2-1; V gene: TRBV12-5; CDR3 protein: CASGLSAGGTDEQFF
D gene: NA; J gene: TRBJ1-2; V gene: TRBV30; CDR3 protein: CAWSVQVSVDYYGYTF
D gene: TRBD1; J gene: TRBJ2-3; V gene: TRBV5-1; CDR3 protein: CASSSGQGAPTDTQYF
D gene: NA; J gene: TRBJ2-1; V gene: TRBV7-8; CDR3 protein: CASSLEAGVFNEQFF
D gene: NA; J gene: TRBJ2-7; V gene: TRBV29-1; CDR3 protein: CSVGGNGEQYF
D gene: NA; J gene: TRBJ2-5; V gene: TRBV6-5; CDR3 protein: CASSSGFWVETQYF
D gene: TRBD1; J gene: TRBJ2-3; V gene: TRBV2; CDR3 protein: CASTGQGTTDTQYF
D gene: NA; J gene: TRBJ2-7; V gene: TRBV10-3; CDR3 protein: CAISVSKDEQYF
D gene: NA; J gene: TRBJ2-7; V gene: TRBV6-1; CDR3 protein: CASNRLGGSYEQYF